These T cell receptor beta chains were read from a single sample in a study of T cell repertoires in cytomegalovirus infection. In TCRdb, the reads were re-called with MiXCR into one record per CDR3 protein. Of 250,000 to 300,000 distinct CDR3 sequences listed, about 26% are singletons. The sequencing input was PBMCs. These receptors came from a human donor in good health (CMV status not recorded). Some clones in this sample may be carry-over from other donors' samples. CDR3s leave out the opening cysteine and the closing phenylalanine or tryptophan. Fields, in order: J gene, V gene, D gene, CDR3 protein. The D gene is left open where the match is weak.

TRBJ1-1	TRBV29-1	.	SVQGTGNTEAF
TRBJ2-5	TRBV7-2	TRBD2	ASSRGLAGGVTQY
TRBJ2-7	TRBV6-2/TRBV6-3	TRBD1	ASSYFGQGGTYEQY
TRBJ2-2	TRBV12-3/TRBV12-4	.	ASFGTRVTGELF
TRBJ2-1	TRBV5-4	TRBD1	ASSPDRVSYNEQF
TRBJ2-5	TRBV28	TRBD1	ASRLQTGHQETQY
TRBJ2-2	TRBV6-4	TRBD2	ASSDATSGDTGELF
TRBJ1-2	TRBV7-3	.	ASSLNMGYGYT
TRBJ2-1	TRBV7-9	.	ASSLSFKDNEQF
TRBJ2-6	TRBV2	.	ASSEEYRASGANVLT
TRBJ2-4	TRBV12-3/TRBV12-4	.	ASRAGFTENIQY
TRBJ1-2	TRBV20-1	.	SAYREDYT